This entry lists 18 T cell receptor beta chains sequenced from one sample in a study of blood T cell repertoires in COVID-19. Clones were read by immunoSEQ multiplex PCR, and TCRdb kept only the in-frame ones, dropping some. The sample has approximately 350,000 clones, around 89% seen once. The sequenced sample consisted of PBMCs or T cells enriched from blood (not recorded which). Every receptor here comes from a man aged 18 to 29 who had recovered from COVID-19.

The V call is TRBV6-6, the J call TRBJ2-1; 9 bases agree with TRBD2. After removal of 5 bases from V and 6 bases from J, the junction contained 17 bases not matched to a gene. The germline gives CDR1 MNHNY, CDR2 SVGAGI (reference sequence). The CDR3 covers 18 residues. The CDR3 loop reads CASSPLNVGVAGVNEQFF. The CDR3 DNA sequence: TGTGCCAGCAGTCCTCTTAATGTGGGCGTAGCGGGAGTCAATGAGCAGTTCTTC.

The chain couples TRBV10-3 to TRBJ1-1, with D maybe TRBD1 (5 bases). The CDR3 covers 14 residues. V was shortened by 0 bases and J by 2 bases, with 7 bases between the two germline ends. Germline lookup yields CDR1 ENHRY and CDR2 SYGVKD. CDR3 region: CAISESGGNTEAFF. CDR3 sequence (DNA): TGTGCCATCAGTGAGTCGGGGGGAAACACTGAAGCTTTCTTT.

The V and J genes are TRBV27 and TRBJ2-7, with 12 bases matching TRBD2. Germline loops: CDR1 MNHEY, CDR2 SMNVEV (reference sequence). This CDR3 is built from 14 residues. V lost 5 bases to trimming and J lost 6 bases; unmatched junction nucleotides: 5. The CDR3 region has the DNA TGTGCCAGCAGTGCCGGGACTAGCGGGCTCGAGCAGTACTTC. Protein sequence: CASSAGTSGLEQYF.

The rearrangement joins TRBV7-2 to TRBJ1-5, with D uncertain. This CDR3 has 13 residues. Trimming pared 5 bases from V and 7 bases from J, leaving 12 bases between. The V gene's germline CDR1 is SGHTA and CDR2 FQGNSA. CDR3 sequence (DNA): TGTGCCAGCAGCGCCCGCCCCTACCAGCCCCAGCATTTT. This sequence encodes CASSARPYQPQHF.

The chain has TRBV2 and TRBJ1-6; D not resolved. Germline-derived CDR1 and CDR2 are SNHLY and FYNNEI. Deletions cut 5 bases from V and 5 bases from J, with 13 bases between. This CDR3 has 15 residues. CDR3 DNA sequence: TGTGCCAGCAGTTTGAGAGGTGCCAATAATTCACCCCTCCACTTT. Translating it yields CASSLRGANNSPLHF.

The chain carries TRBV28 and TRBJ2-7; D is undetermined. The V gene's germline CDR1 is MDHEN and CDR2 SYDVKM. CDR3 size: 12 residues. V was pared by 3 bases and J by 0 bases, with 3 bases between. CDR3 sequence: CASSFGSYEQYF. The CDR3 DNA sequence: TGTGCCAGCAGTTTCGGCTCCTACGAGCAGTACTTC.

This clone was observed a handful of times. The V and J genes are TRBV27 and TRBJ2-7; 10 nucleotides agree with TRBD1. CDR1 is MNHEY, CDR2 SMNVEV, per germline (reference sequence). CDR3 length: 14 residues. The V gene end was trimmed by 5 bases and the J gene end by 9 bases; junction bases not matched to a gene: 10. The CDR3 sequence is CASSTGQGFIGQYF. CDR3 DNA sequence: TGTGCCAGCAGTACGGGACAGGGGTTTATCGGGCAGTACTTC.

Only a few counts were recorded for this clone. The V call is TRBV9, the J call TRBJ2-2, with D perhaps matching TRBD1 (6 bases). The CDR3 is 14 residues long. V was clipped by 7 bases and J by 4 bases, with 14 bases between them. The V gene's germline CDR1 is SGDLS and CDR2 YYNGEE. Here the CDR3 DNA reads TGTGCCAGCTCGGGACACCTGACCACCGGGGAGCTGTTTTTT. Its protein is CASSGHLTTGELFF.

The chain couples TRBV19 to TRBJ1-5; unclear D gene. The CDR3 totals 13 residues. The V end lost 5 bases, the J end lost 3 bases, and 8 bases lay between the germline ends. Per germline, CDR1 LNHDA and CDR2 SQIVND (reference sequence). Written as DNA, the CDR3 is TGTGCCAGTAGTGGGCAGTACAATCAGCCCCAGCATTTT. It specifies CASSGQYNQPQHF.

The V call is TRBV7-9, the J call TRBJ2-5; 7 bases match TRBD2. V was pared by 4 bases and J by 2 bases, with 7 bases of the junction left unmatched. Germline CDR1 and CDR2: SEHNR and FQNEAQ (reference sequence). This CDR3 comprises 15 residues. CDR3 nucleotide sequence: TGTGCCAGCAGCTCTGGGGGGGGAGGGCAAGAGACCCAGTACTTC. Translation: CASSSGGGGQETQYF.

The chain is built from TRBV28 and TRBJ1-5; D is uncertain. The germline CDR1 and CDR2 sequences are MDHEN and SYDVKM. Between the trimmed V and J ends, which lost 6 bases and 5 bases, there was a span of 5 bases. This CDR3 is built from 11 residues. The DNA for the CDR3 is TGTGCCAGCAGCCTACATCAGCCCCAGCATTTT. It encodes CASSLHQPQHF.

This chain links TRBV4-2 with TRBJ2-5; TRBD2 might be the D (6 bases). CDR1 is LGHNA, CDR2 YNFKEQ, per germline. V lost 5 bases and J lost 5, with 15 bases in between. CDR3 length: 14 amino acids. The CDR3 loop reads CASSARLEGETQYF. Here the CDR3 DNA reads TGTGCCAGCAGCGCCCGACTAGAGGGGGAGACCCAGTACTTC.

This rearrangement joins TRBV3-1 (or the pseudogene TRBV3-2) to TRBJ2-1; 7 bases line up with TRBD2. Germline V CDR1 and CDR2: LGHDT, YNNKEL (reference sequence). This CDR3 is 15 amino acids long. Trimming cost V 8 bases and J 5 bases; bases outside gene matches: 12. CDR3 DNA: TGTGCCAGCCGTAACCGGGAGGTGGGCAACAATGAGCAGTTCTTC. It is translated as CASRNREVGNNEQFF.

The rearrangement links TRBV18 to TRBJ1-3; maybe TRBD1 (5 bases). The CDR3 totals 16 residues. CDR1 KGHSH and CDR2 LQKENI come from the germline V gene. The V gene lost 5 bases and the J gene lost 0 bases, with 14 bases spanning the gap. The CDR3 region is CASSGTQQVSGNTIYF. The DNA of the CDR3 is TGTGCCAGCTCAGGAACTCAACAGGTCTCTGGAAACACCATATATTTT.

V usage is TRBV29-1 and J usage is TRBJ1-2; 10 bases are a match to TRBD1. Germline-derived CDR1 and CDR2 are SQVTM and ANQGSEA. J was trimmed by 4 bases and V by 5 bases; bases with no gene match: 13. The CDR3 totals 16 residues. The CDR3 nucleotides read TGCAGCGTTTTCTTCCGAGGCGGGACAGGGGTCTATGGCTACACCTTC. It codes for CSVFFRGGTGVYGYTF. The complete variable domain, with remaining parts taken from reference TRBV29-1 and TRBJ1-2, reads SAVISQKPSRDICQRGTSLTIQCQVDSQVTMMFWYRQQPGQSLTLIATANQGSEATYESGFVIDKFPISRPNLTFSTLTVSNMSPEDSSIYLCSVFFRGGTGVYGYTFGSGTRLTVV.

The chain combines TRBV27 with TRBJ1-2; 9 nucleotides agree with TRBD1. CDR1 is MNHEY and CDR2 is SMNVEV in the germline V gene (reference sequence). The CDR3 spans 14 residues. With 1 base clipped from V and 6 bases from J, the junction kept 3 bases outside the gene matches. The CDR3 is CASSLLGQGNGYTF. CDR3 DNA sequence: TGTGCCAGCAGTTTATTGGGACAGGGAAATGGCTACACCTTC.

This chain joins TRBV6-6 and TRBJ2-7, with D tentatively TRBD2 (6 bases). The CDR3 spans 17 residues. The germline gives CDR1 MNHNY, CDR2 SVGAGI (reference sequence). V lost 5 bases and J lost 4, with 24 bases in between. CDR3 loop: CASSPFDRGGTPYEQYF. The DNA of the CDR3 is TGTGCCAGCAGTCCATTCGATAGGGGAGGTACGCCGTACGAGCAGTACTTC.

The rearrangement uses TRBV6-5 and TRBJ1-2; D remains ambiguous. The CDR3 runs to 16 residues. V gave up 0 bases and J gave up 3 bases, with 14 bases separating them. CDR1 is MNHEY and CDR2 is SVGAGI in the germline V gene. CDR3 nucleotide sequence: TGTGCCAGCAGTTACTCGACCCTAGCCAGTCACTATGGCTACACCTTC. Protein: CASSYSTLASHYGYTF.